These T cell receptor beta chains were read from a single sample in a study of control samples from healthy donors and cancer patients. Clones were sequenced by immunoSEQ multiplex PCR, and TCRdb holds only the in-frame ones, with some missing. Seen here are 45,000 to 60,000 clones, roughly 94% observed once, and the top ten hold 3.5% to 4%. Sequenced: blood. The receptors stem from a man under 40 in good health. The CDR3 runs from the conserved cysteine through the conserved F or W. A D gene is named only where the DNA matches it firmly. Clone size is given for some rows only: seen once, a few or many times, or a class if the clone is expanded.

size	D	V	J	DNA	CDR3
.	TRBD1	TRBV2	TRBJ1-1	TGTGCCAGCAGGAGGACAGGGAACACTGAAGCTTTCTTT	CASRRTGNTEAFF
.	.	TRBV9	TRBJ1-4	TGTGCCAGCAGCGTAGGAAGTAATGAAAAACTGTTTTTT	CASSVGSNEKLFF
.	.	TRBV4-1	TRBJ2-1	TGCGCCAGCAGCCAAAATAGGGGCGCGTACAATGAGCAGTTCTTC	CASSQNRGAYNEQFF
.	.	TRBV15	TRBJ2-1	TGTGCCACCAGCAGATCCGGGGGCAATGAGCAGTTCTTC	CATSRSGGNEQFF
.	.	TRBV12-3/TRBV12-4	TRBJ1-2	TGTGCCAGCAGTCCAGGCTATGGCTACACCTTC	CASSPGYGYTF
.	TRBD1	TRBV18	TRBJ1-5	TGTGCCAGCTCCGATTCGACCGGGACAGTTAGCAATCAGCCCCAGCATTTT	CASSDSTGTVSNQPQHF
.	TRBD1	TRBV30	TRBJ2-7	TGTGCCTGGAGTGTAGGACAGGGGGACTACGAGCAGTACTTC	CAWSVGQGDYEQYF
.	.	TRBV13	TRBJ1-1	TGTGCCAGCAGCTTACGGCAGCTGAACACTGAAGCTTTCTTT	CASSLRQLNTEAFF
.	.	TRBV19	TRBJ1-1	TGTGCCAGTAGTATAGCCGGAAAGGGACACCGGGGTACTGAAGCTTTCTTT	CASSIAGKGHRGTEAFF
once	TRBD1	TRBV19	TRBJ1-1	TGTGCCAGTAGTCTCGCTCCGGGACAGACTCAAGCTTTCTTT	CASSLAPGQTQAFF
.	.	TRBV2	TRBJ1-5	TGTGCCAGCAGTGACCCCTACAATCAGCCCCAGCATTTT	CASSDPYNQPQHF
.	.	TRBV6-1	TRBJ1-1	TGTGCCAGCAGTGAAGTAGATGACGGCTACACTGAAGCTTTCTTT	CASSEVDDGYTEAFF
.	.	TRBV4-1	TRBJ1-4	TGCGCCAGCAGCCAAGTTGGGGCAACACGTAATGAAAAACTGTTTTTT	CASSQVGATRNEKLFF
.	TRBD1	TRBV3-1/TRBV3-2	TRBJ1-2	TGTGCCAGCAGCCAACGACAGGGAACAAAATCTTATGGCTACACCTTC	CASSQRQGTKSYGYTF
.	TRBD2	TRBV6-2/TRBV6-3	TRBJ2-2	TGTGCCAGCAGTTCGCGGGGGGGGCGGGATACTAGTCCCGCGAACACCGGGGAGCTGTTTTTT	CASSSRGGRDTSPANTGELFF
once	.	TRBV3-1/TRBV3-2	TRBJ1-4	TGTGCCAGCAGCCACAGGGCGGGAGCTCCCGAAAAACTGTTTTTT	CASSHRAGAPEKLFF
.	TRBD2	TRBV18	TRBJ2-3	TGTGCCAGCTCACCGGGACTAGCGGGGATGGATACGCAGTATTTT	CASSPGLAGMDTQYF
.	.	TRBV4-3	TRBJ2-7	TGCGCCAGCAGCCAAGATTCCACCCTTCCCGGGGAGCAGTACTTC	CASSQDSTLPGEQYF
.	.	TRBV11-3	TRBJ2-1	TGTGCCAGCAGCTTATCCCCAGGGATTTGGGATGAGCAGTTCTTC	CASSLSPGIWDEQFF
.	.	TRBV30	TRBJ2-2	TGTGCCTGGAGTTTCCTGGGTCTCGCGAACACCGGGGAGCTGTTTTTT	CAWSFLGLANTGELFF
.	.	TRBV19	TRBJ1-2	TGTGCCAGTAGTACCAACAGGCGTGCCTACACCTTC	CASSTNRRAYTF
.	TRBD2	TRBV10-3	TRBJ2-1	TGTGCCATCGGTAGCGGGAGCAATGAGCAGTTCTTC	CAIGSGSNEQFF
.	TRBD1	TRBV29-1	TRBJ1-2	TGCAGCGTTGAATCGGACAGGGTGAGTCTTTTCTATGGCTACACCTTC	CSVESDRVSLFYGYTF
.	.	TRBV11-2	TRBJ2-1	TGTGCCAGCAGCCCAAAAGGCAGGGGTCTCGATGAGCAGTTCTTC	CASSPKGRGLDEQFF
.	TRBD2	TRBV10-3	TRBJ2-7	TGTGCCATCAGTCGACTAGCGGGATCCGAGCAGTACTTC	CAISRLAGSEQYF
.	TRBD1	TRBV28	TRBJ1-5	TGTGCCAGCAGTTTTTATTTTTACAACCCTCCGGGACAGGGCTCTACCAGGGATCAGCCCCAGCATTTT	CASSFYFYNPPGQGSTRDQPQHF
.	TRBD1	TRBV28	TRBJ2-7	TGTGCCAGCGAAATGTTGGGACAGGGAAGCGAGCAGTACTTC	CASEMLGQGSEQYF
.	.	TRBV4-2	TRBJ2-7	TGTGCCAGCAGCCAAGATAGGGCAGGGAGTTACGAGCAGTACTTC	CASSQDRAGSYEQYF
once	TRBD1	TRBV9	TRBJ1-5	TGTGCCAGCAGCGTAGGGGGACAGGGGAGAGATAGCAATCAGCCCCAGCATTTT	CASSVGGQGRDSNQPQHF
.	.	TRBV7-3	TRBJ1-1	TGTGCCAGCAGCCCAGGCAGGGAACGGGAAGCTTTCTTT	CASSPGREREAFF
.	TRBD1	TRBV6-5	TRBJ1-1	TGTGCCAGCAGTTTCGGACAGGTGAACACTGAAGCTTTCTTT	CASSFGQVNTEAFF
few	TRBD1	TRBV4-3	TRBJ1-1	TGCGCCAGCAGCCTTACAGGGGACACTGAAGCTTTCTTT	CASSLTGDTEAFF
.	.	TRBV5-1	TRBJ2-3	TGCGCCAGCTCTCCCGGGGGAGCTAGCACAGATACGCAGTATTTT	CASSPGGASTDTQYF
.	.	TRBV23-1	TRBJ2-3	TGCGCCAGCAGTCGACCTTGGGCACTAGCACCATCTAGCACAGATACGCAGTATTTT	CASSRPWALAPSSTDTQYF
.	.	TRBV28	TRBJ2-7	TGTGCCAGCAGTTATTCACCGCTAACGTGGGAGCAGTACTTC	CASSYSPLTWEQYF
.	.	TRBV10-3	TRBJ1-1	TGTGCCATCAGTGAGTCCACCCTGAACACTGAAGCTTTCTTT	CAISESTLNTEAFF
.	.	TRBV7-2	TRBJ1-1	TGTGCCAGCAGCCATACGAACACTGAAGCTTTCTTT	CASSHTNTEAFF
.	.	TRBV11-2	TRBJ1-2	TGTGCCAGCAGCTCTATACGGGGTCAGAAATATGGCTACACCTTC	CASSSIRGQKYGYTF
.	TRBD2	TRBV5-1	TRBJ2-5	TGCGCCAGCAGCTTGTCCCTCCTAGCGGGGGGCCTGAGTGAGACCCAGTACTTC	CASSLSLLAGGLSETQYF
.	TRBD1	TRBV5-8	TRBJ2-1	TGTGCCAGCAGTCTGACAGGGGGTAGGCAGTTCTTC	CASSLTGGRQFF
.	.	TRBV4-1	TRBJ1-4	TGCGCCAGCAGCCAAGATCCCAATAATGAAAAACTGTTTTTT	CASSQDPNNEKLFF
.	.	TRBV18	TRBJ2-1	TGTGCCAGCTCACCACCGTTGACTACCTTTGCGAATGAGCAGTTCTTC	CASSPPLTTFANEQFF
once	.	TRBV28	TRBJ1-3	TGTGCCAGCAGTTCGGGGCGATTCCTGGCAAACACCATATATTTT	CASSSGRFLANTIYF
.	.	TRBV19	TRBJ1-4	TGTGCCAGTGGCCGTTGGGGGAAGAAGGGCGAAAAACTGTTTTTT	CASGRWGKKGEKLFF
.	TRBD1	TRBV12-5	TRBJ1-2	TGTGCTAGTGGAAGAACAGGGGGTGGGGATGGCTACACCTTC	CASGRTGGGDGYTF
.	.	TRBV7-6	TRBJ2-7	TGTGCCAGCAGCCGTACTATGTCCTACGAGCAGTACTTC	CASSRTMSYEQYF
.	.	TRBV6-2/TRBV6-3	TRBJ2-3	TGTGCCAGCAGCCTAATCAGGGTAGGGAGCACAGATACGCAGTATTTT	CASSLIRVGSTDTQYF
once	.	TRBV7-8	TRBJ1-3	TGTGCCAGCAGCTTACGACATCGGGACTCTGGAAACACCATATATTTT	CASSLRHRDSGNTIYF
.	TRBD2	TRBV6-2/TRBV6-3	TRBJ2-3	TGTGCCAGCAGTCCCGGACTAGCGGACTCCACAGATACGCAGTATTTT	CASSPGLADSTDTQYF
.	.	TRBV4-3	TRBJ1-3	TGCGCCAGCAGTGCGACAGACTCTGGAAACACCATATATTTT	CASSATDSGNTIYF
.	.	TRBV7-2	TRBJ1-2	TGTGCCAGCAGCCCCCGGACCTCATATGGCTACACCTTC	CASSPRTSYGYTF
once	.	TRBV30	TRBJ1-1	TGTGCCTGGAGTCCACGTTACATTCAAGCTTTCTTT	CAWSPRYIQAFF
.	.	TRBV5-1	TRBJ2-3	TGCGCCAGCAGCGGGGCGGATACGCAGTATTTT	CASSGADTQYF
.	TRBD1	TRBV5-1	TRBJ2-1	TGCGCCAGCAGCTTGGCTCCCGGGACAGCCTACAATGAGCAGTTCTTC	CASSLAPGTAYNEQFF
once	.	TRBV3-1/TRBV3-2	TRBJ1-1	TGTGCCAGCAGCCAAGACAGGATGAACACTGAAGCTTTCTTT	CASSQDRMNTEAFF
.	.	TRBV29-1	TRBJ2-2	TGCAGCGTTGAAAGAACGACCGGGGAGCTGTTTTTT	CSVERTTGELFF
.	TRBD1	TRBV9	TRBJ2-3	TGTGCCAGCAGCGTTCGGTCAGGGGGTGGCACAGATACGCAGTATTTT	CASSVRSGGGTDTQYF
.	.	TRBV6-2/TRBV6-3	TRBJ2-7	TGTGCCAGCAGTCAGGACTTGACCCTCTACGAGCAGTACTTC	CASSQDLTLYEQYF
.	.	TRBV6-5	TRBJ1-5	TGTGCCAGCACCAGCAATCAGCCCCAGCATTTT	CASTSNQPQHF